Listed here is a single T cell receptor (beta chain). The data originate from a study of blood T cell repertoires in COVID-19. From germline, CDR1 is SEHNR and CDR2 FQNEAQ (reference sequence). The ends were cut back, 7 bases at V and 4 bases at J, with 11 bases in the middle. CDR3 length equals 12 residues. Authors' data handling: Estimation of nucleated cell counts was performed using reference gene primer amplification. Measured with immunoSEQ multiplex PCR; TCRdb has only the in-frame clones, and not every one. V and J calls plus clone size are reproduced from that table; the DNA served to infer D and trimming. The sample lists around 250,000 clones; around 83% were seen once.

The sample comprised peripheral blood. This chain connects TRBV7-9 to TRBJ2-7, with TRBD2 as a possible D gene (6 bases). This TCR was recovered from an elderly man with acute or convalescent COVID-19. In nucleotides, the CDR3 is TGTGCCAGCACCCTTGGGGGGTACGAGCAGTACTTC. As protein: CASTLGGYEQYF.